The present T cell receptor beta chain was sequenced within a study of cytotoxic CD8 clonotypes in ibrutinib-treated CLL (dated by TCRdb to the early 2020s). The study in broad terms: The cohort had about ten relapsed/refractory and around 14 treatment-naive patients; under 18 were IGHV unmutated. Every sample from remission and from progressive disease was obtained while the patients were still on ibrutinib. On average, each sample had approximately 280,000 productive templates and more than 75,000 productive rearrangements. The response samples were drawn at a median of approximately 12 months into treatment, with a range of roughly 6 to 36 months. Longitudinal samples were available for about 30% of the roughly 90 trial participants. Cryopreserved peripheral blood mononuclear cells were collected before treatment, at response, and at either disease progression or sustained remission. Responses were partial in about 25 patients and complete in 2; after median approximately 69 months follow-up, about 15 stayed in remission and roughly twelve progressed. Paper-wide results and their limitations: Lymph node repertoires were not examined, and the timing of sampling was not matched between patients in sustained remission and those whose disease progressed. Baseline clonality was found to be higher than that of age-matched healthy donors and was strongly correlated with circulating CD8+ T-cell counts. Clonality rose at ibrutinib response, remained stable during sustained remission, and dropped back toward baseline at progression. Public clonotypes were rare and either shrank or stayed stable during treatment, and the rise in clonality at ibrutinib response reflected expansion of private clonotypes.

CDR1 is given as SQVTM and CDR2 as ANQGSEA, both from the germline V gene. V was cut back by 6 bases and J by 7 bases, leaving a gap of 18 bases between them. Its CDR3 holds 14 amino acids, cysteine through phenylalanine. Kept here is only the CDR3 DNA, which spans 42 bases and is read in frame from base 1. Regarding this clone: This receptor's antigen is unknown. No much larger clone exists at a distance of one base, and base qualities are not known.

The time point label, read with the paper, signifies: progressive disease on ibrutinib. About 2 micrograms of genomic DNA were extracted from cryopreserved PBMCs for TCR beta library preparation. Longitudinal blood samples from CLL patients on ibrutinib monotherapy were analyzed using high-throughput TCR beta sequencing. Patients were enrolled in a phase 2 open-label single-center ibrutinib monotherapy trial. A MiSeq instrument was used for deep resolution sequencing, which targeted depths ranging from 1 in 1 million up to 1 in 200,000 T cells, with coverage averaging 10x for each clonotype. The immunoSEQ hsTCRB Kit was used to generate TCR beta libraries. Under the source paper's analysis protocol: The data were analyzed with ImmunoSEQ Analyzer and ImmunoSEQ Data Assistant, and V, D and J gene assignments followed IMGT definitions. Clonality, which ranges from 0 to 1, was calculated by subtracting the normalized Shannon entropy of productive rearrangement frequencies from one. Only overrepresented clonotypes making up at least 0.05% of each patient's repertoire were included in the public clonotype analysis. Repertoires from about a dozen age-matched healthy donors in immuneACCESS were used as clonality controls. Held by TCRdb, this immuneACCESS table contains in-frame sequences only and omits some clones. Under half of the omission traces to an unresolved V gene where checked; the cause of the rest is unknown. Clone size and V and J calls were adopted from that table, with D and trimming inferred from the DNA. Recorded for this sample are some 35,000 clones; over 70% of them occurred a single time. The ten largest clonotypes hold approximately 16% of the sample.

This sequence was found in a human donor with chronic lymphocytic leukemia. The chain was built from TRBV29-1 and TRBJ1-4; possibly the D gene is TRBD1, per 5 matching bases. The sample in question was PBMCs, obtained at disease progression, from a patient treated with ibrutinib. The DNA sequence reads TGCAGCGTCGGGACCCCGGGTTGGGGTGAAAAACTGTTTTTT. It translates to CSVGTPGWGEKLFF.